A selection of T cell receptor beta chains follows, all from one sample in a study of cytomegalovirus exposure and HLA in healthy donors. TCRdb's copy holds only in-frame clones and misses some; the assay was immunoSEQ multiplex PCR. The sample yields about 160,000 clones, roughly 85% seen once. Sequenced: PBMCs. The receptors were sampled from a woman in her thirties in good health and CMV-seronegative. Both conserved end residues are part of each CDR3. D genes are given only for firm matches. Only part of the rows carry a size: once, few, many, or a class if the clone is expanded.

clone_size	d_call	v_call	j_call	cdr3_nt	cdr3_aa
NA	NA	TRBV30	TRBJ1-3	TGTGCCTGGTCCGGGAGGGCGACTGGAAACACCATATATTTT	CAWSGRATGNTIYF
once	NA	TRBV15	TRBJ1-2	TGTGCCACCAGCAGCACAGGGTACTACTATGGCTACACCTTC	CATSSTGYYYGYTF
NA	TRBD2	TRBV5-1	TRBJ2-2	TGCGCCAGCAGCCCGACTAGCTCAAACACCGGGGAGCTGTTTTTT	CASSPTSSNTGELFF
NA	NA	TRBV27	TRBJ2-7	TGTGCCAGCAGTGGGGGCAGGATCCCCTCCGAGCAGTACTTC	CASSGGRIPSEQYF
NA	NA	TRBV10-2	TRBJ1-1	TGCGCCAGCAGGACCCCCAGACAGACGATGAACACTGAAGCTTTCTTT	CASRTPRQTMNTEAFF
NA	TRBD2	TRBV6-5	TRBJ2-7	TGTGCCAGCAATGGGAGGGAAGGCTCCGAGCAGTACTTC	CASNGREGSEQYF
NA	TRBD1	TRBV19	TRBJ1-6	TGTGCCAGTAGTAACCCCGGGACAGGGGGCGCCGGGCGGTCACCCCTCCACTTT	CASSNPGTGGAGRSPLHF
NA	NA	TRBV7-2	TRBJ2-2	TGTGCCAGCAGCTTAGTTCTATCGCTTGGCACCGGGGAGCTGTTTTTT	CASSLVLSLGTGELFF
NA	NA	TRBV15	TRBJ2-7	TGTGCCACCAGCAGAGATAGGCGGGGCTACGAGCAGTACTTC	CATSRDRRGYEQYF
NA	NA	TRBV2	TRBJ1-5	TGTGCCAGCAATCGCCAGGGCCATCAGCCCCAGCATTTT	CASNRQGHQPQHF
NA	TRBD1	TRBV9	TRBJ2-1	TGTGCCAGCAGCGCCCGGGACAGGCTCCGCGGTGAGCAGTTCTTC	CASSARDRLRGEQFF
NA	TRBD1	TRBV18	TRBJ2-1	TGTGCCAGCTCACCGATAAAGACAGGGTTGAACAATGAGCAGTTCTTC	CASSPIKTGLNNEQFF
NA	TRBD2	TRBV5-4	TRBJ2-1	TGTGCCAGCAGTTCTGCGACTAGCGGGAGTGGTAATGAGCAGTTCTTC	CASSSATSGSGNEQFF
NA	NA	TRBV27	TRBJ1-1	TGTGCCAGCAAGGAGGGGATGAACACTGAAGCTTTCTTT	CASKEGMNTEAFF
NA	TRBD1	TRBV5-4	TRBJ2-4	TGTGCCAGCAGCTTGAGAGGGGGCACGAAAAACATTCAGTACTTC	CASSLRGGTKNIQYF
NA	TRBD1	TRBV19	TRBJ1-4	TGTGCCAGTGGACAGGGATACGTTGAAAAACTGTTTTTT	CASGQGYVEKLFF
NA	NA	TRBV5-6	TRBJ2-1	TGTGCCAGCAGCTTGTACAAGCGGGCCTCCTACAATGAGCAGTTCTTC	CASSLYKRASYNEQFF
NA	TRBD2	TRBV9	TRBJ2-1	TGTGCCAGCAGCGTAGTAATCCCGGGACTAGCGGGATTCGGTGAGCAGTTCTTC	CASSVVIPGLAGFGEQFF
NA	TRBD2	TRBV29-1	TRBJ2-2	TGCAGTGCGGGGGGGCGAGGAACCGGGGAGCTGTTTTTT	CSAGGRGTGELFF
NA	TRBD2	TRBV5-1	TRBJ2-5	TGCGCCAGCAGCTTGGACTGGACTAGCGGGAGAGAGACCCAGTACTTC	CASSLDWTSGRETQYF
once	NA	TRBV7-2	TRBJ2-3	TGTGCCAGCAGCTTGACAACAGTGGACACAGATACGCAGTATTTT	CASSLTTVDTDTQYF
NA	TRBD2	TRBV29-1	TRBJ2-3	TGCAGCCGGGCTAGCGGGAGAGGGGATACGCAGTATTTT	CSRASGRGDTQYF
NA	NA	TRBV27	TRBJ2-7	TGTGCCAGCAGTTTAGGTTACGGGGTCGAGCAGTACTTC	CASSLGYGVEQYF
once	TRBD2	TRBV2	TRBJ2-3	TGTGCCAGCAGCGCGGGAGGGAGCACAGATACGCAGTATTTT	CASSAGGSTDTQYF
NA	NA	TRBV7-2	TRBJ1-2	TGTGCCAGCAGCTTCCGGCGGACGGAGGGGAACTATGGCTACACCTTC	CASSFRRTEGNYGYTF
NA	TRBD2	TRBV27	TRBJ2-7	TGTGCCAGCAGTGGGAGACAGGGACTAGCGTCTGAGCAGTACTTC	CASSGRQGLASEQYF
NA	NA	TRBV28	TRBJ2-3	TGTGCCAGCAGTGCCCGGGAGACTAGCACAGATACGCAGTATTTT	CASSARETSTDTQYF
NA	TRBD1	TRBV7-2	TRBJ1-1	TGTGCCAGCAGCTGGGGACAGGGGAGGGAAGCTTTCTTT	CASSWGQGREAFF
NA	TRBD1	TRBV28	TRBJ2-7	TGTGCCAGCAGTCGATTCCGGGACAGGGTAGCCGAGCAGTACTTC	CASSRFRDRVAEQYF
NA	TRBD1	TRBV5-4	TRBJ1-3	TGTGCCATAAGGGACAGTAGGAGTTCTGGAAACACCATATATTTT	CAIRDSRSSGNTIYF
NA	TRBD2	TRBV18	TRBJ2-1	TGTGCCAGCTCACCAGATTTAGCGGGAGGTTTGAATGAGCAGTTCTTC	CASSPDLAGGLNEQFF
NA	NA	TRBV29-1	TRBJ1-2	TGCAGCGTTGGATCCGGTCCGACGACATATAACTATGGCTACACCTTC	CSVGSGPTTYNYGYTF
NA	NA	TRBV5-1	TRBJ1-1	TGCGCCAGCAGCTTGACAGGGAACACTGAAGCTTTCTTT	CASSLTGNTEAFF
NA	TRBD1	TRBV30	TRBJ1-6	TGTGCCTGGAGGGGCCGGACAGGGGATATTTCACCCCTCCACTTT	CAWRGRTGDISPLHF
NA	NA	TRBV7-2	TRBJ2-2	TGTGCCAGCAGCCTAGTGGGGGCCAAACCCGGGGAGCTGTTTTTT	CASSLVGAKPGELFF
NA	NA	TRBV7-2	TRBJ2-5	TGTGCCAGCAGCCTGAGGTGGTGGGAGACCCAGTACTTC	CASSLRWWETQYF
NA	TRBD2	TRBV7-2	TRBJ2-3	TGTGCCAGCAGCTTAGTTGGGACTAGCGGGGGGGCAACAGATACGCAGTATTTT	CASSLVGTSGGATDTQYF
NA	TRBD2	TRBV7-2	TRBJ2-7	TGTGCCAGCAGCTCCCAGGGTAGCGGGGGGGCCTACGAGCAGTACTTC	CASSSQGSGGAYEQYF
NA	NA	TRBV5-1	TRBJ2-2	TGCGCCAGCAGCGCACAGGGCGGGGGCACCGGGGAGCTGTTTTTT	CASSAQGGGTGELFF
NA	TRBD2	TRBV9	TRBJ2-7	TGTGCCAGCAGCGTAGGGGCGCTAGCGGGAGGGGGCTACGAGCAGTACTTC	CASSVGALAGGGYEQYF
once	TRBD1	TRBV18	TRBJ2-4	TGTGCCAGCGCATCAGGGGGACAGGGTATCTTC	CASASGGQGIF
NA	NA	TRBV9	TRBJ2-3	TGTGCCAGCAGCGTAGAACCAGGGCCCACAGATACGCAGTATTTT	CASSVEPGPTDTQYF
NA	TRBD1	TRBV27	TRBJ2-5	TGTGCCAGCAGTCCCCGGACAGGGAGAGAGACCCAGTACTTC	CASSPRTGRETQYF
NA	TRBD2	TRBV4-3	TRBJ2-1	TGCGCCAGCAGCCACCCCACTAGCGGGGGTTCCTCCTACAATGAGCAGTTCTTC	CASSHPTSGGSSYNEQFF
NA	TRBD2	TRBV30	TRBJ2-1	TGTGCCTGGAGTGTGAGGGTCCTAGCGGGAGGGAGCTCCTACAATGAGCAGTTCTTC	CAWSVRVLAGGSSYNEQFF
NA	TRBD1	TRBV19	TRBJ1-2	TGTGCCAGTAGTCCGAGGGACAGAAATGGCTACACCTTC	CASSPRDRNGYTF
NA	TRBD1	TRBV6-7	TRBJ1-5	TGTGCCAGCAGTTCAGGACAGGGGGCGGGTCAGCCCCAGCATTTT	CASSSGQGAGQPQHF
NA	NA	TRBV19	TRBJ2-7	TGTGCCAGTAGTATTTGGGGGGCCTACGAGCAGTACTTC	CASSIWGAYEQYF
once	TRBD2	TRBV10-2	TRBJ2-7	TGCGCCAGCAGCCCCGGAGGTAGCGGGGGGGGATACGAGCAGTACTTC	CASSPGGSGGGYEQYF
NA	TRBD1	TRBV19	TRBJ2-7	TGTGCCAGTAGTACGAATGCCGGGACAGAGACCTACGAGCAGTACTTC	CASSTNAGTETYEQYF
NA	TRBD1	TRBV7-2	TRBJ2-7	TGTGCCAGCAGCTTACATGGTGGTCGGGACAGACTCTCCTACGAGCAGTACTTC	CASSLHGGRDRLSYEQYF
NA	TRBD1	TRBV25-1	TRBJ1-6	TGTGCCAGCAGTGGGACAGGGGTCTCACCCCTCCACTTT	CASSGTGVSPLHF
NA	NA	TRBV5-4	TRBJ1-1	TGTGCCAGCAGCGCACAGGGTGGGGGCACTGAAGCTTTCTTT	CASSAQGGGTEAFF
NA	TRBD1	TRBV6-1	TRBJ1-2	TGTGCCAGCAGGGGACAGGACGGCCATGGCTACACCTTC	CASRGQDGHGYTF
few	NA	TRBV7-9	TRBJ1-4	TGTGCCAGCAGCCCGGGTAGCAGGGCCCACGAAGGGAAACTGTTTTTT	CASSPGSRAHEGKLFF
NA	NA	TRBV19	TRBJ1-2	TGTGCCAGTAGTAAGACGGGTGGCTACACCTTC	CASSKTGGYTF
NA	NA	TRBV27	TRBJ2-1	TGTGCCAGCAGTTTCTCAGGTAGCTCCTACAATGAGCAGTTCTTC	CASSFSGSSYNEQFF
NA	TRBD1	TRBV2	TRBJ1-4	TGTGCCAGCAGTGCACAGGGGGTGGCGGATGAAAAACTGTTTTTT	CASSAQGVADEKLFF
few	TRBD1	TRBV15	TRBJ1-3	TGTGCCACGAGCACAGGGGGCTTCTCTGGAAACACCATATATTTT	CATSTGGFSGNTIYF
NA	TRBD2	TRBV4-2	TRBJ2-7	TGTGCCAGCAGCCAGCGGACTAGCGGGAGCACCTACGAGCAGTACTTC	CASSQRTSGSTYEQYF